This T cell receptor (beta chain) was found in a study of blood T cells in healthy people across ages. Per sample, at least 5 micrograms of total RNA were extracted. The study's findings and limits: Roughly linear age-related decline in beta diversity appeared, significant by age around 38.

The CDR3 contains 13 residues. Trimming left V 8 bases short and J 4 bases short, with 12 bases between. The germline V gene has CDR1 SQVTM and CDR2 ANQGSEA. Together with a sample-barcoded 5' primer, a J-beta primer mix was included in a second PCR lasting about 6 to 11 cycles. TCRdb reanalysed the 5' RACE reads using MiXCR and keeps one entry per CDR3 protein. The sample lists just under 550,000 distinct CDR3 sequences; 24% were seen once. This clonotype was counted between two and nine times. What it binds is unknown. The same specimen was also included in a second study, on T cells of mothers and their children. As that study records: Sample barcodes plus 2-4 random nucleotides came from the M1S primer. Detection yielded no persistent microchimeric T cell clones.

The clonotype comes from a boy aged 10-17 years in good health. Sequenced input: blood. V and J are TRBV29-1 and TRBJ2-6; D ambiguous. The CDR3 here is CSTWSDGANVLTF. The CDR3 nucleotides are TGCAGCACTTGGAGTGACGGGGCCAACGTCCTGACTTTC.